This T cell receptor beta chain was identified in a study of CD8+ T cells in alopecia areata. At the level of the study: Treated individuals took tofacitinib by mouth, 5 to 10 mg twice daily.

Reverse transcription of extracted RNA yielded cDNA, which provided the sequencing template. Some clones are missing from TCRdb's copy, which holds only in-frame ones; the method was immunoSEQ multiplex PCR. The table records some 120,000 clones, roughly 54% of them present only once. Trimming removed 4 bases from V and 6 bases from J, with 19 bases in between. From germline, CDR1 is ENHRY and CDR2 SYGVKD. The CDR3 totals 16 residues. This clone was seen more than once but under ten times. The receptor was derived from a human donor with alopecia areata. This sample comprised CD4+ T cells sorted from blood, obtained at week 0. The genes are TRBV10-3 and TRBJ2-1, with D possibly being TRBD2 (6 bases). Here the CDR3 reads CAISGDRAGHTNEQFF. For the CDR3, the DNA is TGTGCCATCAGTGGGGATAGGGCGGGGCACACCAATGAGCAGTTCTTC.